This entry lists 29 T cell receptor beta chains sequenced from one sample in a study of cytomegalovirus exposure and HLA in healthy donors. Assay: immunoSEQ multiplex PCR; the TCRdb copy retains only in-frame clones and omits some. This table has more than 90,000 clones, 86% appearing once. Source material: PBMCs. These receptor sequences come from a man between 18 and 29 years old in good health and CMV-seronegative.

This chain links TRBV13 with TRBJ1-2; D is possibly TRBD1 (6 bases). The germline V and J ends were trimmed by 0 bases and 1 base, with 21 bases remaining between them. The CDR3 has 19 amino acids. CDR1 is PRHDT, CDR2 FYEKMQ, per germline (reference sequence). The CDR3 sequence: CASSLGNRIPGEVNYGYTF. CDR3 DNA sequence: TGTGCCAGCAGCTTAGGCAATCGTATCCCAGGGGAAGTTAACTATGGCTACACCTTC.

On this clone itself: The sample carries other DNA sequences with the same CDR3. The chain recombines TRBV20-1 with TRBJ2-1; a weak D match, TRBD2 (5 bases). This CDR3 contains 11 residues. V lost 0 bases, J lost 10 bases, and 7 bases lay in between. Germline loops: CDR1 DFQATT, CDR2 SNEGSKA (reference sequence). CDR3 loop: CSARERLEQFF. The CDR3 bases are TGCAGTGCTAGAGAACGACTAGAGCAGTTCTTC.

The rearrangement uses TRBV6-1 and TRBJ1-5; D is uncertain. Germline V gene data show CDR1 as MNHNS and CDR2 as SASEGT. CDR3 length: 13 residues. Trimming took 2 bases from V and 4 from J, leaving 6 bases between them. CDR3 nucleotide sequence: TGTGCCAGCAGTGAATTCAGTAATCAGCCCCAGCATTTT. Encoded protein: CASSEFSNQPQHF.

The chain combines TRBV5-1 with TRBJ2-5; possibly TRBD2 for D (6 bases). With 4 bases removed from V and 1 base from J, the gap between germline ends came to 14 bases. Germline V gene data show CDR1 as SGHRS and CDR2 as YFSETQ. The length of the CDR3 is 15 residues. CDR3 in amino acids: CASSMRGLFQETQYF. Here the CDR3 DNA reads TGCGCCAGCAGCATGAGGGGACTGTTCCAAGAGACCCAGTACTTC. The variable domain in full, with the rest retrieved from reference TRBV5-1 and TRBJ2-5, is KAGVTQTPRYLIKTRGQQVTLSCSPISGHRSVSWYQQTPGQGLQFLFEYFSETQRNKGNFPGRFSGRQFSNSRSEMNVSTLELGDSALYLCASSMRGLFQETQYFGPGTRLLVL.

The chain couples TRBV5-6 to TRBJ1-2, with 7 bases matching TRBD1. Germline V gene data show CDR1 as SGHDT and CDR2 as YYEEEE. V gave up 5 bases and J gave up 4 bases; unmatched junction bases: 5. The CDR3 consists of 13 residues. The DNA for the CDR3 is TGTGCCAGCAGAAAGGGACAGCTCTATGGCTACACCTTC. Residues: CASRKGQLYGYTF.

The J gene is TRBJ2-3, the V gene TRBV11-2, with 11 bases identical to TRBD2. With V trimmed by 5 bases and J by 7 bases, 8 bases remained unmatched. The CDR3 runs 15 residues. The V gene's germline CDR1 is SGHAT and CDR2 FQNNGV. CDR3 coding DNA: TGTGCCAGCAGCGCGCCTAGCGGGAGGACGCATACGCAGTATTTT. Translated: CASSAPSGRTHTQYF.

The chain recombines TRBV27 with TRBJ1-2, with D possibly TRBD1 on 5 matching bases. V lost 3 bases and J 8 bases, leaving 16 bases between the germline ends. The germline CDR1 and CDR2 sequences are MNHEY and SMNVEV (reference sequence). This CDR3 has 14 amino acids. CDR3: CASSFGSQGLGYTF. The DNA of the CDR3 is TGTGCCAGCAGTTTTGGAAGCCAGGGCTTAGGCTACACCTTC.

The rearrangement joins TRBV7-8 to TRBJ1-3; D is uncertain. There are 13 residues in the CDR3. Germline V gene sequence: CDR1 SGHVS, CDR2 FQNEAQ. Trimming took 5 bases from V and 2 from J, leaving 7 bases between them. The chain's CDR3 is CASSPRTGNTIYF. As DNA, the CDR3 is TGTGCCAGCAGCCCGAGGACTGGAAACACCATATATTTT.

V is TRBV10-3 and J is TRBJ2-7; D is unresolved. The CDR3 has 14 amino acids. Germline-derived CDR1 and CDR2 are ENHRY and SYGVKD. Trimming pared 10 bases from V and 1 base from J, leaving 17 bases between. Here the CDR3 DNA reads TGTGCCACCGCCCCGGGTGGGTCTTCCTACGAGCAGTACTTC. Translation: CATAPGGSSYEQYF.

This chain links TRBV4-1 with TRBJ2-7, with 7 bases lining up with TRBD1. The CDR3 has 15 residues. V was clipped by 3 bases and J by 3 bases; unmatched bases: 8. Germline-derived CDR1 and CDR2 are MGHRA and YSYEKL. The CDR3 nucleotides read TGCGCCAGCAGCCAGGGTGACAGGGTCCTCTACGAGCAGTACTTC. Amino acids: CASSQGDRVLYEQYF.

The V and J genes are TRBV2 and TRBJ1-1; no reliable D call. Germline-derived CDR1 and CDR2 are SNHLY and FYNNEI. Trimming cost V 6 bases and J 4 bases, with 15 bases left between them. This CDR3 spans 14 amino acids. The CDR3 here is CASRGGRLSTEAFF. CDR3 DNA sequence: TGTGCCAGCAGGGGAGGACGGTTGAGCACTGAAGCTTTCTTT.

The chain combines TRBV18 with TRBJ1-2; 10 bases agree with TRBD1. The germline gives CDR1 KGHSH, CDR2 LQKENI. The CDR3 length is 15 residues. Unmatched junction bases numbered 5, after V lost 3 bases and J lost 4 bases. The CDR3 protein is CASSPAGQGTYGYTF. In nucleotides, the CDR3 is TGTGCCAGCTCACCGGCGGGACAGGGGACCTATGGCTACACCTTC.

Concerning this clone: Compared with germline, one end of the junction differs, possibly owing to a read error. The CDR3 DNA is TGTGCCAGCAGAGAAGGAATGTGGGGACAGGCTAATGAAAAACTGTTTTTT. This translates into CASREGMWGQANEKLFF. V usage is TRBV6-1 and J usage is TRBJ1-4; 8 bases align to TRBD1. The CDR3 contains 17 residues. Germline V gives CDR1 MNHNS, CDR2 SASEGT.

The chain joins TRBV27 to TRBJ2-1; 9 bases are a match to TRBD1. Germline V gene sequence: CDR1 MNHEY, CDR2 SMNVEV (reference sequence). This CDR3 comprises 13 residues. Trimming at V came to 6 bases and at J to 6 bases, leaving 3 bases not matched to a gene. The CDR3 reads CASRGTGRNEQFF. Here the CDR3 DNA reads TGTGCCAGCAGGGGGACAGGGCGCAATGAGCAGTTCTTC.

The V gene is TRBV7-6, the J gene TRBJ2-2; 9 bases agree with TRBD1. V lost 5 bases to trimming and J lost 5 bases; unmatched junction nucleotides: 6. CDR3 length equals 15 residues. Germline V gene sequence: CDR1 SGHVS, CDR2 FNYEAQ. CDR3 residues: CASSPGQGGTGELFF. CDR3 bases: TGTGCCAGCAGCCCGGGACAGGGCGGGACCGGGGAGCTGTTTTTT.

The rearrangement links TRBV11-2 to TRBJ2-7; 7 bases agree with TRBD2. The CDR3 loop spans 20 amino acids. Germline lookup yields CDR1 SGHAT and CDR2 FQNNGV. J was trimmed by 0 bases and V by 0 bases; bases with no gene match: 17. The CDR3 DNA reads as TGTGCCAGCAGCTTAGATCCACGGACTAGTACAATGGGGAGCTCCTACGAGCAGTACTTC. This encodes CASSLDPRTSTMGSSYEQYF.

This chain links TRBV27 with TRBJ2-1, with 7 bases matching TRBD1. V shed 6 bases, J shed 4 bases, and the junction held 12 bases outside the gene matches. CDR1 is MNHEY, CDR2 SMNVEV, per germline (reference sequence). This CDR3 contains 16 residues. The CDR3 coding sequence is TGTGCCAGCAGCCTACAAGGACAGGTATTGTACAATGAGCAGTTCTTC. Its protein product is CASSLQGQVLYNEQFF.

The chain carries TRBV11-2 and TRBJ2-7; D gene unclear. Trimming left V 2 bases short and J 7 bases short, with 15 bases between. The CDR3 has 14 residues. The germline V gene encodes CDR1 SGHAT and CDR2 FQNNGV. The CDR3 bases are TGTGCCAGCAGCTTAAGTCCTGGAGATGGGGAGCAGTACTTC. Translation: CASSLSPGDGEQYF.

The chain couples TRBV19 to TRBJ2-7; the match to TRBD2 covers 7 bases. J gave up 2 bases and V 5 bases, and 6 bases lay outside the gene matches. The CDR3 covers 14 residues. CDR1 LNHDA and CDR2 SQIVND come from the germline V gene (reference sequence). The CDR3 region is CASSFASGAYEQYF. CDR3 DNA: TGTGCCAGTAGTTTCGCTAGCGGAGCCTACGAGCAGTACTTC.

This chain uses TRBV5-4 with TRBJ1-4, with D perhaps TRBD1 (5 bases). The V gene's germline CDR1 is SGHNT and CDR2 YYREEE (reference sequence). The V and J ends lost 4 bases and 0 bases respectively, with 13 bases between them. The CDR3 covers 16 residues. For the CDR3, the DNA is TGTGCCAGCAGCCCGTTGACAGCAGCAACTAATGAAAAACTGTTTTTT. Protein sequence: CASSPLTAATNEKLFF. Full variable domain (remainder filled in from reference TRBV5-4 and TRBJ1-4): ETGVTQSPTHLIKTRGQQVTLRCSSQSGHNTVSWYQQALGQGPQFIFQYYREEENGRGNFPPRFSGLQFPNYSSELNVNALELDDSALYLCASSPLTAATNEKLFFGSGTQLSVL.

The chain couples TRBV2 to TRBJ1-1, with 7 bases lining up with TRBD1. Germline lookup yields CDR1 SNHLY and CDR2 FYNNEI. V shed 5 bases, J shed 0 bases, and the junction held 3 bases outside the gene matches. The CDR3 sequence is 14 residues long. CDR3 amino acids: CASSSTGMNTEAFF. For the CDR3, the DNA is TGTGCCAGCAGTTCGACAGGGATGAACACTGAAGCTTTCTTT. Variable domain in full (rest from reference TRBV2 and TRBJ1-1): EPEVTQTPSHQVTQMGQEVILRCVPISNHLYFYWYRQILGQKVEFLVSFYNNEISEKSEIFDDQFSVERPDGSNFTLKIRSTKLEDSAMYFCASSSTGMNTEAFFGQGTRLTVV.

The chain carries TRBV9 and TRBJ1-2; no definite D call. Trimming stripped 7 bases from V and 1 base from J, with 8 bases between. Germline loops: CDR1 SGDLS, CDR2 YYNGEE. This CDR3 is built from 12 residues. The CDR3 coding sequence is TGTGCCAGCGCGAAAAATAACTATGGCTACACCTTC. This gives the protein CASAKNNYGYTF.

V is TRBV18 and J is TRBJ2-1; TRBD1 matches at 7 bases. Germline V lookup: CDR1 KGHSH, CDR2 LQKENI. The CDR3 length is 15 residues. V gave up 0 bases and J gave up 9 bases; unmatched junction bases: 8. The CDR3: CASSPPGGPTSEQFF. CDR3 in DNA: TGTGCCAGCTCACCACCAGGGGGCCCGACCAGTGAGCAGTTCTTC.

This chain uses TRBV19 with TRBJ1-2; D is perhaps TRBD1 (5 bases). V lost 7 bases to trimming and J lost 5 bases, with 14 bases between them. Germline V gene lookup returns CDR1 LNHDA and CDR2 SQIVND (reference sequence). The CDR3 extends over 13 amino acids. CDR3 region: CASTAGGWYGYTF. The CDR3 DNA reads TGTGCCAGTACCGCGGGGGGGTGGTATGGCTACACCTTC.

This chain joins TRBV5-4 and TRBJ2-5; perhaps TRBD2 as D (6 bases). The CDR3 totals 13 residues. The germline V gene has CDR1 SGHNT and CDR2 YYREEE (reference sequence). The V gene lost 2 bases and the J gene lost 4 bases, with 9 bases spanning the gap. CDR3 protein: CASSLGGPETQYF. The CDR3 region has the DNA TGTGCCAGCAGCTTAGGAGGGCCAGAGACCCAGTACTTC.

The V gene is TRBV18, the J gene TRBJ2-1; TRBD2 is a possible D gene (6 bases). In germline, CDR1 is KGHSH, CDR2 LQKENI. This CDR3 region has 16 residues. The V end was cut by 0 bases, the J end by 3 bases, with 12 bases between. CDR3 sequence reads: CASSPPVGGGYNEQFF. In nucleotides, the CDR3 is TGTGCCAGCTCACCACCGGTCGGGGGAGGCTACAATGAGCAGTTCTTC.

The chain recombines TRBV7-2 with TRBJ1-2, with unresolved D. V gave up 6 bases and J gave up 7 bases, with 12 bases separating them. This CDR3 spans 12 amino acids. Per germline, CDR1 SGHTA and CDR2 FQGNSA. CDR3 in amino acids: CASSEWRVGYTF. The DNA of the CDR3 is TGTGCCAGCAGTGAATGGAGGGTTGGCTACACCTTC.

The chain joins TRBV19 to TRBJ1-5; weak D call: TRBD1 (5 bases). The length of the CDR3 is 15 residues. CDR1 and CDR2 from the germline V gene are LNHDA and SQIVND (reference sequence). V shed 5 bases and J shed 7 bases, with 18 bases lying between them. The CDR3 coding sequence is TGTGCCAGTAGTCGACAGAGGAGGGATCAGCAGCCCCAGCATTTT. This gives the protein CASSRQRRDQQPQHF.

The chain has TRBV5-4 and TRBJ2-3; D is undetermined. V was trimmed by 1 base and J by 2 bases, leaving 11 bases between them. This CDR3 comprises 15 residues. Per germline, CDR1 SGHNT and CDR2 YYREEE (reference sequence). The CDR3, as DNA: TGTGCCAGCAGCTTGCGTGCAGACATCACAGATACGCAGTATTTT. Its protein product is CASSLRADITDTQYF.